These T cell receptor beta chains were read from a single sample in a study of blood T cell repertoires in COVID-19. Sequencing was performed with immunoSEQ multiplex PCR; in TCRdb, only in-frame clones are kept and a portion is missing. The top ten clones hold approximately 12% of a sample with about 190,000 clones, roughly 77% of them seen once. Sequencing was carried out using peripheral blood. The receptors were sampled from a woman of 80 years or more with COVID-19, enrolled during active disease. CDR3s include the opening cysteine and the closing phenylalanine or tryptophan. A D gene is named only where the DNA matches it firmly. Clone size is given for some rows only: seen once, a few or many times, or a class if the clone is expanded.

d_gene,abundance,v_gene,j_gene,CDR3aa,CDR3nt
.,.,TRBV27,TRBJ1-4,CASSLRSLGARQEKLFF,TGTGCCAGCAGTTTAAGGAGCTTGGGGGCTCGGCAGGAAAAACTGTTTTTT
.,.,TRBV29-1,TRBJ2-3,CSVENASDGTDTQYF,TGCAGCGTTGAAAATGCTAGCGATGGCACAGATACGCAGTATTTT
TRBD2,.,TRBV7-9,TRBJ2-3,CASSPREGTSTQYF,TGTGCCAGCAGCCCTAGGGAGGGAACCAGTACGCAGTATTTT
.,.,TRBV6-2/TRBV6-3,TRBJ2-5,CASSYPGAWGEKETQYF,TGTGCCAGCAGTTACCCCGGGGCCTGGGGGGAAAAAGAGACCCAGTACTTC
.,.,TRBV9,TRBJ1-2,CASSGASGGYTF,TGTGCCAGCAGCGGGGCGTCTGGTGGCTACACCTTC
.,few,TRBV24-1,TRBJ1-6,CATRGGQVMSSYNSPLHF,TGTGCCACCAGGGGGGGTCAGGTCATGAGCTCCTATAATTCACCCCTCCACTTT
TRBD2,.,TRBV7-8,TRBJ2-5,CASSLFTSGSVETQYF,TGTGCCAGCAGCTTATTCACTAGCGGGAGCGTTGAGACCCAGTACTTC
TRBD1,.,TRBV27,TRBJ1-1,CASSPPGTATTEAFF,TGTGCCAGCAGTCCTCCGGGGACAGCGACCACTGAAGCTTTCTTT
.,.,TRBV2,TRBJ2-7,CASRGAGLYF,TGTGCCAGCAGAGGTGCGGGGCTTTACTTC
.,.,TRBV18,TRBJ2-7,CASSPVDRIYEQYF,TGTGCCAGCTCACCGGTGGACAGAATCTACGAGCAGTACTTC
TRBD1,.,TRBV14,TRBJ1-3,CASSHSGQVFSGNTIYF,TGTGCCAGCAGCCACTCGGGACAGGTCTTCTCTGGAAACACCATATATTTT
.,.,TRBV5-4,TRBJ2-1,CASSLLSGAYNEQFF,TGTGCCAGCAGCTTGCTTAGCGGTGCCTACAATGAGCAGTTCTTC
TRBD2,.,TRBV5-1,TRBJ2-3,CASSTGLAGGSDTQYF,TGCGCCAGCAGCACGGGACTAGCGGGGGGGTCAGATACGCAGTATTTT
TRBD1,few,TRBV12-5,TRBJ1-5,CASGLDRGRQPQHF,TGTGCTAGTGGTTTGGACAGGGGGCGTCAGCCCCAGCATTTT
TRBD2,.,TRBV6-9,TRBJ2-1,CASSCGLTGTSIYNEQFF,TGTGCCAGCAGTTGCGGGTTAACCGGGACTAGCATCTACAATGAGCAGTTCTTC
.,.,TRBV7-9,TRBJ2-7,CASSLFSYEQYF,TGTGCCAGCAGCCTTTTTTCCTACGAGCAGTACTTC
TRBD2,.,TRBV29-1,TRBJ2-1,CSVFTGTSNEQFF,TGCAGCGTTTTCACCGGGACTAGCAATGAGCAGTTCTTC
.,few,TRBV2,TRBJ2-7,CASRGAPYEQYF,TGTGCCAGCAGGGGGGCTCCCTACGAGCAGTACTTC
TRBD1,few,TRBV5-4,TRBJ2-1,CASSPSGTGGANEQFF,TGTGCCAGCAGCCCCTCCGGGACAGGGGGGGCCAATGAGCAGTTCTTC
TRBD2,.,TRBV19,TRBJ2-3,CASSIGAGSTDTQYF,TGTGCCAGTAGTATTGGAGCGGGAAGCACAGATACGCAGTATTTT
TRBD1,.,TRBV28,TRBJ1-2,CASSPRRQGAYGYTF,TGTGCCAGCAGTCCCAGGAGACAGGGGGCTTATGGCTACACCTTC
TRBD2,.,TRBV9,TRBJ2-3,CASSQTGLAGGRVADTQYF,TGTGCCAGCAGTCAAACGGGACTAGCGGGGGGTAGGGTCGCAGATACGCAGTATTTT
TRBD2,.,TRBV24-1,TRBJ2-3,CATSGTSGGTDTQYF,TGTGCCACCAGTGGTACTAGCGGGGGCACAGATACGCAGTATTTT
TRBD1,.,TRBV5-1,TRBJ2-3,CASSLWGTGGADTQYF,TGCGCCAGCAGCTTGTGGGGGACAGGCGGCGCAGATACGCAGTATTTT
.,.,TRBV3-1/TRBV3-2,TRBJ2-7,CASSQDLAQPQQYF,TGTGCCAGCAGCCAAGATCTGGCACAGCCTCAGCAGTACTTC
.,.,TRBV5-6,TRBJ1-4,CASSLLLQGREKLFF,TGTGCCAGCAGCCTACTTCTACAGGGTCGGGAAAAACTGTTTTTT
TRBD2,.,TRBV3-1/TRBV3-2,TRBJ2-5,CASSHLRLAGGRAETQYF,TGTGCCAGCAGCCATCTCCGACTAGCGGGAGGTCGGGCAGAGACCCAGTACTTC
.,.,TRBV24-1,TRBJ2-3,CATSGAGTDTQYF,TGTGCCACCAGTGGGGCAGGGACAGATACGCAGTATTTT
.,few,TRBV6-5,TRBJ1-2,CASSSYVGASYTF,TGTGCCAGCAGTTCGTACGTCGGTGCCAGCTACACCTTC
.,.,TRBV28,TRBJ2-1,CASSPHPSQDFNEQFF,TGTGCCAGCAGTCCCCACCCCAGCCAGGATTTCAATGAGCAGTTCTTC
.,.,TRBV6-5,TRBJ1-5,CASSYSSGGSQPQHF,TGTGCCAGCAGTTACTCGTCCGGGGGGAGTCAGCCCCAGCATTTT
.,.,TRBV2,TRBJ2-4,CASSPEASAKNIQYF,TGTGCCAGCAGCCCCGAAGCGAGCGCCAAAAACATTCAGTACTTC
.,.,TRBV4-1,TRBJ2-5,CASSQEWRTQYF,TGCGCCAGCAGCCAAGAGTGGAGAACCCAGTACTTC
TRBD2,.,TRBV19,TRBJ2-3,CASSIPPGLAGGPGTQYF,TGTGCCAGTAGTATACCCCCCGGACTAGCGGGAGGGCCTGGAACGCAGTATTTT
.,.,TRBV30,TRBJ1-2,CACQTGGGYGYTF,TGTGCCTGTCAAACCGGCGGAGGCTATGGCTACACCTTC
.,.,TRBV25-1,TRBJ1-6,CASSGGVGSYNSPLHF,TGTGCCAGCAGTGGGGGAGTGGGGTCTTATAATTCACCCCTCCACTTT
TRBD1,.,TRBV28,TRBJ1-5,CASSPTGGLQPQHF,TGTGCCAGCAGTCCAACAGGGGGCCTTCAGCCCCAGCATTTT
.,.,TRBV18,TRBJ1-6,CASSPSRGSYNSPLHF,TGTGCCAGCTCACCATCCAGGGGTTCCTATAATTCACCCCTCCACTTT
TRBD2,.,TRBV15,TRBJ2-5,CATAERGGLEETQYF,TGTGCCACCGCAGAGCGGGGGGGCTTGGAAGAGACCCAGTACTTC
TRBD2,.,TRBV5-1,TRBJ2-1,CASSLASLAASYNEQFF,TGCGCCAGCAGCTTGGCCAGCCTAGCGGCCTCCTACAATGAGCAGTTCTTC
.,.,TRBV7-2,TRBJ1-1,CASSLGEATEAFF,TGTGCCAGCAGCTTAGGAGAGGCCACTGAAGCTTTCTTT
.,.,TRBV13,TRBJ2-1,CASSLAGGGIEQFF,TGTGCCAGCAGCTTAGCCGGGGGAGGCATTGAGCAGTTCTTC
TRBD2,.,TRBV11-2,TRBJ2-4,CASRWGEGLAKNIQYF,TGTGCCAGCAGATGGGGGGAGGGGTTAGCCAAAAACATTCAGTACTTC
.,many,TRBV7-3,TRBJ2-1,CASSLNRGSYNEQFF,TGTGCCAGCAGCTTAAATAGAGGTTCCTACAATGAGCAGTTCTTC
TRBD2,.,TRBV5-1,TRBJ2-1,CASSFRGRGTSGMSEQFF,TGCGCCAGCAGCTTCCGGGGGCGCGGGACTAGCGGGATGAGTGAGCAGTTCTTC
.,.,TRBV11-3,TRBJ2-3,CASSRGQTDTQYF,TGTGCCAGCAGCAGAGGACAGACAGATACGCAGTATTTT
.,once,TRBV7-2,TRBJ2-5,CASSLGTEETQYF,TGTGCCAGCAGCTTAGGAACAGAAGAGACCCAGTACTTC
.,.,TRBV9,TRBJ2-7,CASSVASGHLAEQYF,TGTGCCAGCAGCGTAGCTTCTGGACACCTTGCCGAGCAGTACTTC
.,.,TRBV3-1/TRBV3-2,TRBJ2-3,CASVPREAGEADTQYF,TGTGCCAGCGTGCCTCGGGAAGCAGGGGAAGCAGATACGCAGTATTTT
.,.,TRBV28,TRBJ1-3,CASSLYPSSGNTIYF,TGTGCCAGCAGTTTGTACCCGAGCTCTGGAAACACCATATATTTT
.,.,TRBV28,TRBJ2-5,CASSFIDSTWTQYF,TGTGCCAGCAGTTTCATTGACAGTACGTGGACCCAGTACTTC
.,.,TRBV7-2,TRBJ2-3,CASSYTRDFTDTQYF,TGTGCCAGCAGCTACACCCGGGACTTCACAGATACGCAGTATTTT
.,few,TRBV2,TRBJ2-5,CASSEALGHLYQETQYF,TGTGCCAGCAGTGAAGCGCTGGGACATTTGTACCAAGAGACCCAGTACTTC
.,.,TRBV7-2,TRBJ2-5,CASSLILALQETQYF,TGTGCCAGCAGCTTAATTCTGGCTTTACAAGAGACCCAGTACTTC
.,.,TRBV19,TRBJ1-1,CASSILKLGLYTEAFF,TGTGCCAGTAGTATTCTAAAATTGGGGCTCTACACTGAAGCTTTCTTT
TRBD1,.,TRBV4-3,TRBJ2-7,CASSPDRGVHEQYF,TGCGCCAGCAGCCCGGACAGGGGGGTCCACGAGCAGTACTTC
TRBD1,many,TRBV19,TRBJ1-2,CASSPATGVIGYTF,TGTGCCAGTAGCCCCGCGACAGGGGTTATAGGCTACACCTTC